Detailed here is one T cell receptor (beta chain). As handled by the study authors: Using reference gene primer amplification, nucleated cell counts were estimated. The repertoire was sequenced with immunoSEQ multiplex PCR; TCRdb's copy has only in-frame clones and lacks some. D and trimming come from the DNA, and the V and J calls and clone size come from that table. The sample yields around 130,000 clones, roughly 90% seen once. The data derive from a study of blood T cell repertoires in COVID-19. Study-level information: Sites in the United States, Italy and Spain provided acute and convalescent COVID-19 samples.

V was pared by 1 base and J by 3 bases, with 10 bases between. Germline loops: CDR1 SQVTM, CDR2 ANQGSEA. The CDR3 is 14 amino acids. This chain uses TRBV29-1 with TRBJ1-5; the D is unclear. Sequenced: peripheral blood. The TCR was taken from a man aged 45-65 years with active COVID-19. In DNA form, the CDR3 reads TGCAGCGTTGAAGTCCCGACACTCAATCAGCCCCAGCATTTT. Translating it yields CSVEVPTLNQPQHF.